This T cell receptor beta chain was recovered during a study of molecular identifiers for immune sequencing clone quantification. Study-wide background: Replicate runs used RNA from about 19,000 or 110,000 naive CD8 cells, which was split five ways into aliquots, and four of those aliquots were then sequenced.

A single record per CDR3 protein comes from TCRdb applying MiXCR to the PCR reads. The data contain about 36,000 distinct CDR3 sequences, 18% of them singletons. This clonotype was found many times. The antigen remains undetermined. Regarding the study as a whole: Barcode sharing among identical TCR molecules could make large clones appear smaller. Over 98% of effector molecules, but under 1% in naive cells, were held by clones with more than 20 RNA copies.

The CDR3 length is 13 residues. The V gene's germline CDR1 is SQVTM and CDR2 ANQGSEA. With 0 bases removed from V and 5 bases from J, the gap between germline ends came to 8 bases. This TCR was sampled from a human donor in good health. Some libraries in this study had Jurkat cell RNA spiked in. Sample: naive CD8+ T cells from blood, with Jurkat cell RNA spiked in. The subset: FACS-sorted CD8+CD4-CCR7+CD45RA+ naive T cells. The chain is built from TRBV29-1 and TRBJ2-1; D gene unclear. CDR3 sequence (DNA): TGCAGCGTTGAAGAAGTTTTCAACAATGAGCAGTTCTTC. Its protein is CSVEEVFNNEQFF.